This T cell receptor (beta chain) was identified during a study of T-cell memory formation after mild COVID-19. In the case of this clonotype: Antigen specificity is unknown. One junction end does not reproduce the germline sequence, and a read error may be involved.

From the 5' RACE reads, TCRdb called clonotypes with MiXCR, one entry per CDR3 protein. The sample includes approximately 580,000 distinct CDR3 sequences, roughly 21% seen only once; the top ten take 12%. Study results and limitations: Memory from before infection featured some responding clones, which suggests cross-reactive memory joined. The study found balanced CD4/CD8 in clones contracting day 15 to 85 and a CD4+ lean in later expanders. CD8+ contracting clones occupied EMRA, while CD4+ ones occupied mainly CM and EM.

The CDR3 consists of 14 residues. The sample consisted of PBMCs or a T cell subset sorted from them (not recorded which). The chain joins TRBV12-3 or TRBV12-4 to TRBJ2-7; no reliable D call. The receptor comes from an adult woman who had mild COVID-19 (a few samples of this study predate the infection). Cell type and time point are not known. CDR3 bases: TGTGCCAGCAGGGAAGCGAGCAGCTCCTTCGAGCAGTACTTC. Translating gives CASREASSSFEQYF.